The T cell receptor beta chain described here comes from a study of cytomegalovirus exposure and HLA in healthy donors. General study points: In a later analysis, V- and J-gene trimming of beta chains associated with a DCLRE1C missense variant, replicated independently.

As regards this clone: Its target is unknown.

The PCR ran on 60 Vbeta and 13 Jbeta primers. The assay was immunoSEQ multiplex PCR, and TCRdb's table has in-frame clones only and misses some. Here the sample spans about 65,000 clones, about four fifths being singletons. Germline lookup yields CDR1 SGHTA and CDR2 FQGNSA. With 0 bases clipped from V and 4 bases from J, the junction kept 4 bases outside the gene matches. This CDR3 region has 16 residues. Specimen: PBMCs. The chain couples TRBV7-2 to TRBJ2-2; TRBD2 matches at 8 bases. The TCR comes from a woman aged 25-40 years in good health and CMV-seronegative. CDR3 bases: TGTGCCAGCAGCTTAGCTGCAGCGGGAGCCACCGGGGAGCTGTTTTTT. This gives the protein CASSLAAAGATGELFF.